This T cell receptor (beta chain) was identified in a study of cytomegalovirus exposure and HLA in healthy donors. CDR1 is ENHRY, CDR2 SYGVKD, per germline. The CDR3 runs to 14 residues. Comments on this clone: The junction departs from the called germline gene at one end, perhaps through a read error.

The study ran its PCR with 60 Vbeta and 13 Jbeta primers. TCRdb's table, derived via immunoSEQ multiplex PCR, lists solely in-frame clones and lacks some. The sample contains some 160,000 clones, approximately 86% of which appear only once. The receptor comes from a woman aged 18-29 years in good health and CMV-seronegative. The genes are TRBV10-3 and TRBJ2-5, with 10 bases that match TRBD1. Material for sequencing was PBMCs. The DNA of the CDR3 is TGTGCCCTCAGGACAGGGGGAACCCAAGAGACCCAGTACTTC. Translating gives CALRTGGTQETQYF.